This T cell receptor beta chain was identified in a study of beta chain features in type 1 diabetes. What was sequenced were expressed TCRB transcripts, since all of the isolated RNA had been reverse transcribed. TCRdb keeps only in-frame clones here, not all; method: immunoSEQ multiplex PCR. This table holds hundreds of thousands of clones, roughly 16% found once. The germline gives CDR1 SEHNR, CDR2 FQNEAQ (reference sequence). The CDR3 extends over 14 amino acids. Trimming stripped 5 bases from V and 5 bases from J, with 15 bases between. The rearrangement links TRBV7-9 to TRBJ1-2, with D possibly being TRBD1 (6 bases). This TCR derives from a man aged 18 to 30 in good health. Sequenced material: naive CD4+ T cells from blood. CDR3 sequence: CASSPQGKEYGYTF. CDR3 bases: TGTGCCAGCAGCCCACAGGGAAAGGAGTATGGCTACACCTTC.